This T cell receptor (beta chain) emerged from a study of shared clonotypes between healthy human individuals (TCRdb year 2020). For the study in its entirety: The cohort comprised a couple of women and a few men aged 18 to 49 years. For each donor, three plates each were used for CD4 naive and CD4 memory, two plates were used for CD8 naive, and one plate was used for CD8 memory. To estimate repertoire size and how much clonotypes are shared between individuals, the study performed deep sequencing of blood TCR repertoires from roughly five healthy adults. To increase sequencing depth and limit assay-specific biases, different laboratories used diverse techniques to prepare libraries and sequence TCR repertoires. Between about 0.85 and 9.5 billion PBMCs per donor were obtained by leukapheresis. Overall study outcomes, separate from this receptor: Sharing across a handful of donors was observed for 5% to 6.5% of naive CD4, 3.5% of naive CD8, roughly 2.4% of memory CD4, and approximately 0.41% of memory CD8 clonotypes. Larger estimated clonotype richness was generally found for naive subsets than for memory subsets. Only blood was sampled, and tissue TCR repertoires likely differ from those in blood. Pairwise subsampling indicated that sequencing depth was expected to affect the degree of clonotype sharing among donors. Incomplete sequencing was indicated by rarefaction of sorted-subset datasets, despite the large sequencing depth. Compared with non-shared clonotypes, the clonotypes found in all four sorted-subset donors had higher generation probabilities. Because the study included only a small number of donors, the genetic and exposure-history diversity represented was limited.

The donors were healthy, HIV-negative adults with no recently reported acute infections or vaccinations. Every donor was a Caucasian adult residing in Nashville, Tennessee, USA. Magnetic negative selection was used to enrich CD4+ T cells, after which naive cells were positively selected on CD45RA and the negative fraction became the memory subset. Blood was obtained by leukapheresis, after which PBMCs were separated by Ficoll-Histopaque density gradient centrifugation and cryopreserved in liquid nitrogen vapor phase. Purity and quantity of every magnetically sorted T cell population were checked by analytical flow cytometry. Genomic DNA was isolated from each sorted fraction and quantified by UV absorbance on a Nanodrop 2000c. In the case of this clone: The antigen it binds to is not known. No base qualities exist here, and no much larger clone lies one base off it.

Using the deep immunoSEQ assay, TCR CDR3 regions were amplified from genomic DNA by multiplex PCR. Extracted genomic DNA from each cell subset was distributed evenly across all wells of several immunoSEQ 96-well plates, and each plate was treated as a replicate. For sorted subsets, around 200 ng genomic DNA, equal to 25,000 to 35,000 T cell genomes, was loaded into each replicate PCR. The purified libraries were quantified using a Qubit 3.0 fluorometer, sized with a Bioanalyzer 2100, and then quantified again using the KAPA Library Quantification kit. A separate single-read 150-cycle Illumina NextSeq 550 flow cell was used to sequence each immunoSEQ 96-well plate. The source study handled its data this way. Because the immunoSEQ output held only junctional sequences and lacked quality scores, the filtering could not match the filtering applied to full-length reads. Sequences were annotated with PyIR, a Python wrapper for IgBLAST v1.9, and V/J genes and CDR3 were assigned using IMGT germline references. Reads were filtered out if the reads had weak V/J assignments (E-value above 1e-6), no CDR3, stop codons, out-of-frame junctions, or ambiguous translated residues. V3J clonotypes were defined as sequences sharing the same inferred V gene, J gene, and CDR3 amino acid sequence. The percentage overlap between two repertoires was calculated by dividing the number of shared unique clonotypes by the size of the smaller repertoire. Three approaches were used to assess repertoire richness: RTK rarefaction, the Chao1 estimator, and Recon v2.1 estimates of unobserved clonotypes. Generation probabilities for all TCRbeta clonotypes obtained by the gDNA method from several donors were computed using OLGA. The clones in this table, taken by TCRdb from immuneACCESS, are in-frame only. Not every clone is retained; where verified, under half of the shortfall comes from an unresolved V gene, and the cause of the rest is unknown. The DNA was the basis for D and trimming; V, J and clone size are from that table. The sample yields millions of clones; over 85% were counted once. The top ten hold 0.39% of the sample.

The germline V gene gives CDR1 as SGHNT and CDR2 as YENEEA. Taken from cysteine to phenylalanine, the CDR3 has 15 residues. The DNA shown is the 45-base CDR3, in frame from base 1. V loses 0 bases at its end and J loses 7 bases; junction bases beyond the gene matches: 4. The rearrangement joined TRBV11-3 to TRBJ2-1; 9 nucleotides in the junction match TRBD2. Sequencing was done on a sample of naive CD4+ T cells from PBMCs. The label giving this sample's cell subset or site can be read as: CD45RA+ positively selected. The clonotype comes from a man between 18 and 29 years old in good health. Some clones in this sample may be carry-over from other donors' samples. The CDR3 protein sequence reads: CASSLEAGGGNEQFF. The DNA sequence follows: TGTGCCAGCAGCTTAGAAGCGGGAGGAGGAAATGAGCAGTTCTTC.